The source of this T cell receptor (beta chain) is a study of vaccination and CD4 T cells after COVID-19. The wider study: There were six male and four female convalescents, and two of them were Hispanic. Whole-study results and caveats: Median reactive clonotypes, those recognizing SARS-CoV-2, rose from around 20 to 38, not significantly.

Regarding treatment: approximately 11-day PBMC culture with coronavirus spike peptide pools or control peptides (ViraFEST assay). As concerns this clonotype: Its specificity is unknown.

Trimming cost V 4 bases and J 5 bases, with 14 bases left between them. The CDR3 contains 14 residues. Germline assignment: CDR1 LNHDA and CDR2 SQIVND (reference sequence). Sequenced with the Oncomine TCR Beta short-read assay was DNA taken from cultured CD4+ T cells. It was from cultured CD4+ T cells that genomic DNA was extracted. Via MiXCR, TCRdb re-called the PCR reads, giving one row per CDR3 protein. The table shows approximately 14,000 distinct CDR3 sequences, with around half occurring only once. The receptor comes from a human donor who had recovered from COVID-19. The rearrangement uses TRBV19 and TRBJ2-5; a possible D gene is TRBD1 (7 bases). Sequencing was carried out using CD4+ T cells from blood, cultured in vitro. This CDR3 reads CASSSQGGRETQYF. The CDR3 region has the DNA TGTGCCAGTAGTAGCCAGGGGGGCCGGGAGACCCAGTACTTC.